This T cell receptor (beta chain) was sequenced in a study of regulatory T cells in long-lasting Graves disease (dated by TCRdb to the early 2020s). For the study in its entirety: Newly diagnosed Graves' disease patients had taken antithyroid drugs for less than 3 months. Patients with persistent Graves' disease were compared with patients with newly diagnosed Graves' disease using TCR sequencing and RNA sequencing of peripheral blood. The study was registered as a clinical trial and conducted in China. A total of around 35 samples underwent TCR sequencing, from 13 patients with persistent Graves' disease and 20 or so patients with newly diagnosed Graves' disease. The full study reports these points: Lower TCR Shannon entropy and fewer highly expanded clones were observed in persistent Graves' disease patients than in newly diagnosed patients, which suggested clonal expansion. As a limitation, the authors acknowledged that the small sample size may reduce accuracy. Persistent patients shared more public clonotypes among themselves (approximately 2,500) than newly diagnosed patients did (approximately 870). Sequencing and analysis were limited to the TCR beta chain. Only peripheral blood was studied, because thyroid tissue, the primary lesion, was inaccessible. Persistent disease showed preferential use of TRBV28, TRBJ1-2 and TRBJ2-5, whereas newly diagnosed disease favored TRBV20-1 and TRBJ2-1.

Library prep was done by multiplex PCR. Sequencer: Illumina HiSeq 4000. iRepertoire HTBI primers and Arm-PCR amplification of CDR3 regions were used to construct TCR beta libraries. Before sequencing, the PCR products went through gel purification. On the study's bioinformatics: Across samples, approximately 68 TRBV and 14 TRBJ segments were identified and used for gene usage analysis of CDR3 amino acid clonotypes. COPE and FqMerger were used to merge the filtered high-quality paired reads into contigs. BLAST was used to align contigs to IMGT TRBV, TRBD and TRBJ reference genes, and CDR3 was defined according to IMGT. Highly expanded clones were defined as clonotypes with a frequency above 0.1%. Repertoire diversity was measured by Shannon entropy, and V-J evenness by the Gini coefficient. Clonotypes shared by more than one individual were considered public. TCRdb reworked the public reads: Q25 trimming with fastp, MiXCR clone assembly, productive beta chains retained. Entries that share a CDR3 protein sequence are merged under the most common genes and DNA. What appears here as the V and J calls and clone size reflects TCRdb's work, not the paper's. The table for this sample lists under 700,000 distinct CDR3 sequences; roughly 15% of them were counted only once. Of the sample, 25% falls within the top ten clones.

Looking up the germline V gene (reference sequence) yields CDR1 LNHDA and CDR2 SQIVND. The CDR3 sequence holds 16 residues, the cysteine and phenylalanine included. Only CDR3 DNA remains: 48 bases, in frame from the first base. V lost 6 bases and J lost 4 bases, and the count of bases not matched to a germline gene is 6. Sample time point, as interpreted from the label and publication: newly diagnosed GD, antithyroid drugs for less than 3 months. For both TCR sequencing and RNA sequencing, RNA was extracted from PBMCs in TRIzol. The diagnosis of Graves' disease was made according to American Thyroid Association guidelines. The patients came from an endocrinology department in Xi'an, China. Each patient gave approximately 9 milliliters of peripheral blood, collected in an EDTA anticoagulant tube. Ficoll Paque Plus density gradient separation was used to isolate PBMCs, and no further T cell sorting was done. An Agilent 2100 Bioanalyzer and agarose gel were used to check RNA quality, while a NanoDrop 2000 measured RNA concentration.

Concerning this clonotype: The target of this receptor is not known. The input lacks base qualities; no much larger clone sits a single base away.

These same data were also listed under a study on T cells in Graves' hyperthyroidism and ophthalmopathy. The second investigation adds: Graves' hyperthyroidism was defined as stable when no progression to ophthalmopathy occurred over 18 months of follow-up. Hyperthyroidism patients were aged 18 to 65 years and newly diagnosed, with disease duration of less than 2 months. Patients with uncontrolled infections, other autoimmune diseases, pregnancy or lactation were excluded. Diagnoses were established on the basis of clinical symptoms, serum thyroxine and TRAb, thyroid ultrasound, and orbital computed tomography. The TCR CDR3 was subjected to a first round of RT-PCR using the HTBI primer set and the Qiagen OneStep RT-PCR kit. Most expanded thyroid clonotypes (frequency above 0.001) were also found in blood, which suggests that blood repertoires may mirror thyroid immune responses. A 13 V-J signature model separated ophthalmopathy from stable hyperthyroidism, with 87.88% sensitivity and roughly 84% specificity in cross-validation and 80%/75% in testing. In validation, the model predicted progression to ophthalmopathy with 60% to 71% sensitivity and about 72% specificity, a median of about six months before onset. To identify distinguishing TCR V-J signatures, a discovery cohort of some 100 patients was used, comprising 43 with Graves' ophthalmopathy and 57 with stable Graves' hyperthyroidism. Prospective prediction of ophthalmopathy was tested in an independent validation cohort of approximately 19 hyperthyroidism patients and some 17 patients who later progressed to ophthalmopathy. The approximately 90 discovery patients were divided at random into training and test sets in a 7:3 ratio. Thyroid tissue and blood T-cell repertoires from about 6 Graves' hyperthyroidism patients were also compared in the study. Following sampling, methimazole starting at 30 mg daily was given to hyperthyroidism patients, and high-dose intravenous methylprednisolone was given to ophthalmopathy patients. Libraries were constructed in a second round of multiplex PCR, after which size selection and purification were performed. Paired-end sequencing of the libraries was performed with 100 bp reads on an Illumina HiSeq2000. SOAPnuke was used to process the raw data, throwing out any read that contained adapters or uncalled bases, had a mean Phred below 15, or lacked an exact constant-primer or identifier match. High-quality paired reads were merged using COPE v1.2.5, and each unique nucleotide sequence was defined as a clonotype. MiTCR v1.1 was used to align the clonotypes against IMGT TRBV, TRBD and TRBJ reference segments. Only V-J combinations with frequency above 0.0001, covering 99% to 99.2% of repertoires, were analysed. The TCS score was defined as the ratio of F50 (clonal expansion) to E x V (chaos), calculated using BLOSUM62-based TCRdist between CDR3 peptides within each V-J. Welch's t-statistics and random forest reduced 450 to 600 V-J features to 10 to 15, which were used in a naive Bayes classifier (R e1071). No statistical method was used to fix the sample size in advance, and group allocation was not hidden from the investigators. The paper reports TCR Vbeta CDR3 sequencing of some 140 peripheral blood samples: around 41 ophthalmopathy, roughly 80 hyperthyroidism and some 17 progressor patients.

The receptor comes from a woman aged 35 to 60 with Graves disease. Donor details come from another sample of the same person, matched by shared clones. The rearrangement combines TRBV19 with TRBJ1-6, with TRBD1 matching 10 junction bases. Sequencing was performed on peripheral blood mononuclear cells (PBMCs), taken at new diagnosis, from a patient treated with antithyroid drugs. The CDR3 sequence is CASSLTGGAYNSPLHF. Read as DNA, the sequence is TGTGCCAGTAGCCTGACAGGGGGCGCATATAATTCACCCCTCCACTTT.